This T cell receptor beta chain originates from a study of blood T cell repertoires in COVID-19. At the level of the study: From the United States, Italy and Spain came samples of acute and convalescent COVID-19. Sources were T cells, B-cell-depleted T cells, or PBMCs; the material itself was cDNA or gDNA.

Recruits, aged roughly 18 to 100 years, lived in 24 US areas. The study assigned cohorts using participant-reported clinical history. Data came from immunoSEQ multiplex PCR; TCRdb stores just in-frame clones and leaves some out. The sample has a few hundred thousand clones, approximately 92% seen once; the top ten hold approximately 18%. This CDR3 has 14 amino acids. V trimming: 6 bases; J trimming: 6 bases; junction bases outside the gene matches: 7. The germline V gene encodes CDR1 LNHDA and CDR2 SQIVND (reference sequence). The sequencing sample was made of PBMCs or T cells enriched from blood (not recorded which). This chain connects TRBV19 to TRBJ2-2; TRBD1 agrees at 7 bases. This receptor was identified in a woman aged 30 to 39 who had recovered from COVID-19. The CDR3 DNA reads TGTGCCAGTAGCCACTACAGGGGCTCCGGGGAGCTGTTTTTT. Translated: CASSHYRGSGELFF.